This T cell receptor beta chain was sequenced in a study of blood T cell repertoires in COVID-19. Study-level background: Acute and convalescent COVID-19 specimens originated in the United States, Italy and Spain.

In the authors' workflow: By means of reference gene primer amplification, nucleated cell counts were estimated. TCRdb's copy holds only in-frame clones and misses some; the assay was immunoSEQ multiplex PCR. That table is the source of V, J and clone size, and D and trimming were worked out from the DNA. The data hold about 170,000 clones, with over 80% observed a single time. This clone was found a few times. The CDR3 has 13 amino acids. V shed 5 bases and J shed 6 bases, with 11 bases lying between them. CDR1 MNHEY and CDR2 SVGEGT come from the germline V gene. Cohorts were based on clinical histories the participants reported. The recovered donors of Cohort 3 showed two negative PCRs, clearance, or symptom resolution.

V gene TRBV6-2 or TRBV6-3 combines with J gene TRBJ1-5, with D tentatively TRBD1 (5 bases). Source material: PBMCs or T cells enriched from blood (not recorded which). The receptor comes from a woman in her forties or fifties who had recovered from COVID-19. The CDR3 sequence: CASSGLGVQPQHF. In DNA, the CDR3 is TGTGCCAGCAGTGGGCTAGGGGTTCAGCCCCAGCATTTT.